These T cell receptor beta chains were read from a single sample in a study of T cells after yellow fever vaccination. TCRdb itself ran the 5' RACE reads through MiXCR, one entry per CDR3 protein. The top ten hold just under 3% of the sample, which has 170,000 or so distinct CDR3 sequences, roughly 6.2% seen once. This material consisted of CD4+ T cells sorted from PBMCs, taken on the day of the first yellow fever vaccination. These receptors were obtained from a man aged 18 to 29 who received the YFV17D yellow fever vaccine. The CDR3 runs from the conserved cysteine through the conserved F or W. The order of the fields is V gene, J gene, CDR3 protein.

v_gene: TRBV12-3/TRBV12-4
j_gene: TRBJ1-2
CDR3aa: CASSPGVTNYGYTF

v_gene: TRBV10-3
j_gene: TRBJ1-1
CDR3aa: CAISGSGVDTEAFF

v_gene: TRBV19
j_gene: TRBJ2-1
CDR3aa: CASSIEGANNEQFF

v_gene: TRBV20-1
j_gene: TRBJ1-1
CDR3aa: CSARDRGEGKAFF

v_gene: TRBV5-1
j_gene: TRBJ2-7
CDR3aa: CASSTTAYEQYF

v_gene: TRBV30
j_gene: TRBJ2-3
CDR3aa: CAWSVRRGREISF

v_gene: TRBV6-5
j_gene: TRBJ1-3
CDR3aa: CASSYRQGGWSGNTIYF

v_gene: TRBV27
j_gene: TRBJ2-7
CDR3aa: CASSFKFGGSTYEQYF

v_gene: TRBV20-1
j_gene: TRBJ1-5
CDR3aa: CSAAEVINQPQHF

v_gene: TRBV5-5
j_gene: TRBJ1-5
CDR3aa: CASSLQQGSNQPQHF

v_gene: TRBV5-8
j_gene: TRBJ2-3
CDR3aa: CASSRSADTQYF

v_gene: TRBV4-3
j_gene: TRBJ1-1
CDR3aa: CASSQEVWVEAFF

v_gene: TRBV7-2
j_gene: TRBJ1-5
CDR3aa: CASSLKIGRQPQHF

v_gene: TRBV2
j_gene: TRBJ2-5
CDR3aa: CASRRLAGVETQYF

v_gene: TRBV10-3
j_gene: TRBJ1-1
CDR3aa: CAISGGGQSKGPTEAFF

v_gene: TRBV5-1
j_gene: TRBJ1-2
CDR3aa: CASSLQGLANYGYTF

v_gene: TRBV20-1
j_gene: TRBJ2-3
CDR3aa: CSAEKAGDTQYF

v_gene: TRBV21-1
j_gene: TRBJ1-2
CDR3aa: CASSKTGNYGYTF

v_gene: TRBV20-1
j_gene: TRBJ2-6
CDR3aa: CSAPGTSGANVLTF

v_gene: TRBV5-1
j_gene: TRBJ2-5
CDR3aa: CASSQGGQGYETQYF

v_gene: TRBV7-3
j_gene: TRBJ2-2
CDR3aa: CASSFSPKSGELFF